This record concerns one T cell receptor beta chain sequence. Its antigen remains unidentified. Cells were stimulated with overlapping HIV-1 Gag 15-mer peptides. CD40L-negative CD69-negative CD45RO-high memory CD4+ T cells were sorted as populations depleted of antigen-responding cells. Undetectable plasma HIV-1 RNA below 50 copies/mL lasted at least 4 years. The libraries were made with immunoSEQ version 4 in survey mode. Measured with immunoSEQ multiplex PCR; TCRdb has only the in-frame clones, and not every one. The sample shows 25,000 to 40,000 clones, 75% to 85% of them seen only once. The sample belongs to a study of persistence of HIV-infected CD4 T cells. Study-level information: CD4+ T cells responding to CMV or HIV-1 Gag were isolated.

Whole-study findings and limits: Degenerate expanded CDR3beta sequences were enriched among CMV- and Gag-responding cells.

Germline CDR1 SGHVS, CDR2 FNYEAQ. This CDR3 is built from 17 residues. Trimming took 1 base from V and 0 from J, leaving 14 bases between them. This sample comprised CD4+ T cells sorted from PBMCs after 18-hour stimulation, obtained from a patient who received antiretroviral therapy. The sequence came from an adult woman with HIV who was CMV-seropositive. V is TRBV7-6 and J is TRBJ2-3; D is unclear. CDR3: CASSLVRRVTSTDTQYF. The CDR3 bases are TGTGCCAGCAGCTTAGTACGTCGAGTTACTAGCACAGATACGCAGTATTTT.